This TCR beta chain was identified in a study of cytomegalovirus exposure and HLA in healthy donors. Study conclusions and caveats: The classifier was said to identify cytomegalovirus status with high specificity and sensitivity. Most TCRs appeared rarely, but some public TCRs recurred in many donors. Presence/absence comparisons presumed near-even sequencing depth among donors. Earlier results showed most TCR beta V segments being productive about 87% or about 30% of the time.

A multiplex PCR was run with 60 Vbeta primers and 13 Jbeta primers. Clones were sequenced by immunoSEQ multiplex PCR, and TCRdb holds only the in-frame ones, with some missing. Here the sample spans about 82,000 clones, around 70% being singletons. As for this clone: Its cognate antigen is unknown.

The CDR3 has 16 amino acids. J gave up 8 bases and V 0 bases, and 7 bases lay outside the gene matches. CDR1 is GTSNPN, CDR2 SVGIG, per germline (reference sequence). The rearrangement uses TRBV30 and TRBJ1-6; 10 bases agree with TRBD1. This receptor was identified in a man in his 60s in good health and CMV-seronegative. The sample comprised PBMCs. CDR3 coding DNA: TGTGCCTGGAGTGTAAACGTCGGGACAGGGGATTCACCCCTCCACTTT. Encoded protein: CAWSVNVGTGDSPLHF.